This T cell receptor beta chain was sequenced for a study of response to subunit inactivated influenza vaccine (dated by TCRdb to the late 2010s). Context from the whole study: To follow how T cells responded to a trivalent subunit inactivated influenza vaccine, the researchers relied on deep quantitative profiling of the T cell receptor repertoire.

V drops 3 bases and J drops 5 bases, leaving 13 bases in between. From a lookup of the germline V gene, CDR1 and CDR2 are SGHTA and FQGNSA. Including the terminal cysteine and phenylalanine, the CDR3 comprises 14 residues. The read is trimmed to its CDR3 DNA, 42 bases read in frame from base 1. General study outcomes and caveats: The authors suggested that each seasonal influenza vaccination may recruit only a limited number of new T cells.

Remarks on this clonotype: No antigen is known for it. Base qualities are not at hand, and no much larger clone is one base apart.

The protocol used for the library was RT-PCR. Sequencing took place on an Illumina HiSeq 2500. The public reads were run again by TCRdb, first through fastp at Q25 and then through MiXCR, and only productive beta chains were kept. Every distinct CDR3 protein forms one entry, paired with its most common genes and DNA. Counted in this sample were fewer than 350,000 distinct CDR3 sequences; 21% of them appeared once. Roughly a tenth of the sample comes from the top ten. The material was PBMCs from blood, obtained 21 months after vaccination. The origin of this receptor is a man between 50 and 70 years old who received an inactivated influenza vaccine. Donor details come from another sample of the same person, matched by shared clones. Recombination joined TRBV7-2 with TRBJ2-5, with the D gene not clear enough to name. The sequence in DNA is TGTGCCAGCAGCTTCGGGCAGCAAGTTGAGACCCAGTACTTC. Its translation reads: CASSFGQQVETQYF.